The present entry profiles one T cell receptor beta chain with its context. No cognate antigen has been identified for it. No much larger clone exists at a distance of one base, and base qualities are not known. This sample was taken from a study of post-analysis software for immune sequencing data (dated by TCRdb to about 2015). Study-wide context: Recorded disease courses included relapsing-remitting, secondary progressive and progressive-relapsing multiple sclerosis, with some patients lacking subtype annotation. A subset of samples was prepared in parallel using single-end sample barcoding, then pooled and co-amplified after Illumina adapter ligation. Patient repertoires were compared against around twelve previously published healthy control repertoires from donors aged 6 to 25 years.

To demonstrate the VDJtools post-analysis software, TCR beta repertoires were profiled from the peripheral blood of 13 young patients with multiple sclerosis. Multiple sclerosis patients were children and adolescents aged roughly 6 to 16 years. The library relied on PCR. Sequenced on an Illumina HiSeq 2500. To reduce PCR and sequencing biases, unique molecular identifiers were incorporated into the TCR beta cDNA libraries. Every 1 to 10 million input T cells yielded around 500,000 cDNA molecules, meaning each molecule approximated one T cell. The patient libraries were prepared and sequenced with the same protocol used for the earlier healthy control dataset. Within a given batch, samples were prepared together, multiplexed and sequenced on the same HiSeq lane. The published analysis was carried out like this. Raw barcoded reads were processed with MIGEC, and single-read molecular identifier groups were discarded before consensus assembly and CDR3 extraction. Clonotype tables were post-analysed with VDJtools, normalizing diversity by down-sampling all datasets to the smallest sample size. To correct batch-related cross-sample contamination, repertoire overlap clustering matched CDR3 amino acid sequences but not nucleotide sequences. Starting from the raw public reads, TCRdb applied fastp trimming at Q25, assembled clones with MiXCR and retained in-frame beta chains. For every CDR3 protein sequence, its rows merge into one entry that carries the most common genes and DNA. The V and J calls follow TCRdb's processing rather than the paper's. Here the sample has about 820,000 distinct CDR3 sequences; approximately 57% occur a single time. The top ten clones comprise under 6% of the sample.

The full study reports these points: Direct clustering with F measure showed strong co-clustering of samples prepared in the same batch, prompting a batch-effect correction. Four or five TRBV segments, including TRBV5-6, TRBV5-1 and TRBV20-1, were significantly more frequent in patients than controls. Normalized Chao1 diversity was significantly lower in multiple sclerosis patients than controls, suggesting substantial peripheral T-cell clonal expansion. The control group was slightly older than the multiple sclerosis patient group.

CDR3 length: 14 amino acids, cysteine to phenylalanine. Only the CDR3 DNA stays, 42 bases, in frame from base 1. CDR1 and CDR2, per the germline V gene (reference sequence), are LNHNV and YYDKDF. Trimming takes 0 bases from V and 2 bases from J, and the germline ends sit 8 bases apart. Sequencing was performed on blood. This chain is built from TRBV15 and TRBJ2-7; the D gene is perhaps TRBD2, on 6 matching bases. The receptor comes from a girl aged 10 to 17 with multiple sclerosis. The CDR3 corresponds to CATSRDPGAYEQYF. The sequenced DNA: TGTGCCACCAGCAGAGATCCGGGAGCCTACGAGCAGTACTTC.